The 20 T cell receptor beta chains below all came from one sample that was sequenced in a study of Ad26.COV2.S vaccination and SARS-CoV-2 variants. The assay was immunoSEQ multiplex PCR, and TCRdb's table has in-frame clones only and misses some. The sample records roughly 420,000 clones, roughly 90% being singletons. Treatment indicated: some 19 received Ad26.COV2.S at low or high dose, single or two shots; about five received placebo; per-sample allocation not given. Sampling was performed 63 days after the first vaccine or placebo injection. The sequencing here drew on peripheral blood, taken in a trial of Ad26.COV2.S vaccine versus placebo. The receptors stem from a person aged 18-65 years who received the Ad26.COV2.S COVID-19 vaccine or a placebo.

The chain employs TRBV28 and TRBJ2-3, with a possible D match to TRBD1 (7 bases). Trimming stripped 3 bases from V and 3 bases from J, with 13 bases between. CDR1 is MDHEN, CDR2 SYDVKM, per germline. There are 15 residues in the CDR3. The chain's CDR3 is CASSFQGGITDTQYF. The DNA of the CDR3 is TGTGCCAGCAGTTTTCAGGGGGGTATTACAGATACGCAGTATTTT.

J is TRBJ1-1 and V is TRBV29-1; unclear D gene. V lost 5 bases, J lost 3 bases, and 13 bases lay in between. Germline V CDR1 and CDR2: SQVTM, ANQGSEA. The CDR3 loop spans 13 amino acids. The CDR3 protein is CSVRRTGDTEAFF. The CDR3 region has the DNA TGCAGCGTTCGACGGACGGGAGACACTGAAGCTTTCTTT.

This chain connects TRBV10-3 to TRBJ1-1; D may be TRBD1 (5 bases). Germline values: CDR1 ENHRY, CDR2 SYGVKD. The CDR3 is 11 amino acids. Trimming left V 8 bases short and J 5 bases short, with 9 bases between. CDR3 DNA sequence: TGTGCCATCCACGCAGGGACTGAAGCTTTCTTT. Translated: CAIHAGTEAFF.

This clone was recorded once. The chain links TRBV10-3 to TRBJ2-1, with D possibly matching TRBD2 (5 bases). Trimming removed 4 bases at V and 5 bases at J, with 12 bases between. Germline lookup yields CDR1 ENHRY and CDR2 SYGVKD. The CDR3 contains 14 residues. For the CDR3, the DNA is TGTGCCATCAGTGGGCGAGGGCCCAACAATGAGCAGTTCTTC. It yields the protein CAISGRGPNNEQFF.

The chain links TRBV6-2 or TRBV6-3 to TRBJ1-2; no clear D gene. Germline V gene lookup returns CDR1 MNHEY and CDR2 SVGEGT. V was shortened by 4 bases and J by 2 bases, with 14 bases between the two germline ends. The CDR3 length is 15 residues. CDR3 sequence reads: CASSSPPQKNYGYTF. In nucleotides, the CDR3 is TGTGCCAGCAGTTCCCCCCCCCAGAAGAACTATGGCTACACCTTC.

The gene calls are TRBV28 and TRBJ2-5; D gene uncertain. The V gene lost 10 bases and the J gene lost 5 bases, with 17 bases spanning the gap. The CDR3 covers 13 residues. Germline CDR1 is MDHEN and CDR2 is SYDVKM. CDR3 sequence (DNA): TGTGCCACCCTACAAAGTATGTTGGAGACCCAGTACTTC. This codes for CATLQSMLETQYF.

V and J are TRBV28 and TRBJ1-5; weak D call: TRBD1 (5 bases). Germline V gene data show CDR1 as MDHEN and CDR2 as SYDVKM. The CDR3 covers 13 residues. V dropped 8 bases and J dropped 0 bases, with 8 bases sitting between them. As DNA, the CDR3 is TGTGCCAGCGACGGACATAGCAATCAGCCCCAGCATTTT. It encodes CASDGHSNQPQHF.

The chain is built from TRBV5-1 and TRBJ2-3; 7 bases agree with TRBD2. This CDR3 has 20 amino acids. After removal of 0 bases from V and 0 bases from J, the junction contained 16 bases not matched to a gene. CDR1 is SGHRS, CDR2 YFSETQ, per germline. CDR3 nucleotide sequence: TGCGCCAGCAGCTTGGCCCGGCTAGCGGACTACCCTACGAGCACAGATACGCAGTATTTT. It yields the protein CASSLARLADYPTSTDTQYF.

This chain links TRBV3-1 (or the pseudogene TRBV3-2) with TRBJ2-1; D gene ambiguous. Per the germline V gene, CDR1 is LGHDT and CDR2 is YNNKEL (reference sequence). This CDR3 spans 15 amino acids. The V end was cut by 0 bases, the J end by 7 bases, with 13 bases between. CDR3 sequence reads: CASSQDGWTENEQFF. The CDR3, as DNA: TGTGCCAGCAGCCAAGATGGTTGGACGGAAAATGAGCAGTTCTTC.

This clone was seen a single time. The CDR3 loop reads CASSVATDYEQYF. As DNA, the CDR3 is TGTGCCAGCAGCGTAGCTACGGACTACGAGCAGTACTTC. V is TRBV9 and J is TRBJ2-7; D remains unclear. CDR1 is SGDLS and CDR2 is YYNGEE in the germline V gene. Between the trimmed V and J ends, which lost 0 bases and 3 bases, there was a span of 7 bases. The CDR3 totals 13 residues.

V and J are TRBV23-1 and TRBJ1-5; a possible D gene is TRBD1 (5 bases). TRBV23-1 is an ORF, with its function uncertain. The CDR3 runs 14 residues. Trimming stripped 1 base from V and 8 bases from J, with 12 bases between. The DNA of the CDR3 is TGCGCCAGCAGTCAATTAAGGGCCAGGGAGCCCCAGCATTTT. It yields the protein CASSQLRAREPQHF.

This clone was counted once. The rearrangement joins TRBV7-9 to TRBJ2-3; 8 nucleotides line up with TRBD1. This CDR3 region has 15 residues. Germline CDR1 is SEHNR and CDR2 is FQNEAQ (reference sequence). The V and J ends lost 5 bases and 1 base, in that order; junction bases with no gene match: 5. CDR3 sequence (DNA): TGTGCCAGCAGCCGGACAGGGACTGGCACAGATACGCAGTATTTT. It encodes CASSRTGTGTDTQYF.

In DNA, the CDR3 is TGCGCCAGCAGCCCATACATAGACAGTCCTGAAGCTTTCTTT. It yields the protein CASSPYIDSPEAFF. The V and J genes are TRBV4-1 and TRBJ1-1; D is perhaps TRBD1 (5 bases). The germline CDR1 and CDR2 sequences are MGHRA and YSYEKL. CDR3 size: 14 residues. V was clipped by 4 bases and J by 6 bases, with 15 bases between them.

The chain couples TRBV4-1 to TRBJ1-5; D possibly corresponds to TRBD1 (5 bases). Deletions cut 0 bases from V and 5 bases from J, with 11 bases between. CDR1 and CDR2 (germline): MGHRA, YSYEKL. This CDR3 comprises 15 residues. The CDR3 nucleotides read TGCGCCAGCAGCCAAGATCCGCAGGGAGATCAGCCCCAGCATTTT. It translates to CASSQDPQGDQPQHF.

Only one count was recorded for this clone. The chain links TRBV7-9 to TRBJ1-1; D is uncertain. Trimming took 7 bases from V and 4 from J, leaving 10 bases between them. This CDR3 is built from 12 residues. Per germline, CDR1 SEHNR and CDR2 FQNEAQ (reference sequence). CDR3 nucleotides: TGTGCCAGCATCGCGGGGTCCACTGAAGCTTTCTTT. Its translation: CASIAGSTEAFF.

This chain connects TRBV2 to TRBJ1-2; possibly TRBD1 for D (5 bases). The CDR3 is made up of 13 amino acids. Trimming pared 3 bases from V and 8 bases from J, leaving 13 bases between. CDR1 and CDR2 (germline): SNHLY, FYNNEI. The CDR3 nucleotides read TGTGCCAGCAGTGAGGGACGATCCCTGGGCTACACCTTC. Protein: CASSEGRSLGYTF.

This chain joins TRBV4-3 and TRBJ1-1; a possible D gene is TRBD1 (5 bases). The CDR3 covers 16 residues. The V gene's germline CDR1 is LGHNA and CDR2 YSLEER. The V end was cut by 0 bases, the J end by 5 bases, with 16 bases between. The CDR3 region has the DNA TGCGCCAGCAGCCAAGACGTACAAGGGCGGGGGACTGAAGCTTTCTTT. This sequence encodes CASSQDVQGRGTEAFF.

This clone was seen only once. This sequence joins TRBV3-1 (or the pseudogene TRBV3-2) and TRBJ2-5; D remains unclear. Germline CDR1 and CDR2: LGHDT and YNNKEL (reference sequence). V was pared by 4 bases and J by 0 bases, with 9 bases between. The CDR3 is 14 amino acids. CDR3 amino acids: CASSLRLNQETQYF. CDR3 nucleotides: TGTGCCAGCAGCCTTCGACTGAACCAAGAGACCCAGTACTTC.

V is TRBV19 and J is TRBJ2-1, with D possibly being TRBD2 (6 bases). CDR3 length: 13 amino acids. Germline CDR1 and CDR2: LNHDA and SQIVND (reference sequence). The V and J ends lost 8 bases and 3 bases respectively, with 11 bases between them. The CDR3 DNA reads TGTGCCAGTGTGGGGACTTACTACAATGAGCAGTTCTTC. This encodes CASVGTYYNEQFF. The entire variable domain, with the rest obtained from reference TRBV19 and TRBJ2-1, is as follows: DGGITQSPKYLFRKEGQNVTLSCEQNLNHDAMYWYRQDPGQGLRLIYYSQIVNDFQKGDIAEGYSVSREKKESFPLTVTSAQKNPTAFYLCASVGTYYNEQFFGPGTRLTVL.

The rearrangement uses TRBV9 and TRBJ2-5, with 8 bases fitting TRBD2. Germline V gives CDR1 SGDLS, CDR2 YYNGEE. Germline trimming cut 3 bases from V and 1 base from J; bases unmatched to any gene: 8. The CDR3 spans 16 residues. In DNA form, the CDR3 reads TGTGCCAGCAGCGGTGGATTGGGACTAGGCCAAGAGACCCAGTACTTC. Translating gives CASSGGLGLGQETQYF. Drawing the rest from reference TRBV9 and TRBJ2-5, the complete variable domain is DSGVTQTPKHLITATGQRVTLRCSPRSGDLSVYWYQQSLDQGLQFLIQYYNGEERAKGNILERFSAQQFPDLHSELNLSSLELGDSALYFCASSGGLGLGQETQYFGPGTRLLVL.